The clone carrying this TCR beta chain was seen only a few times. This entry belongs to a study of CD8+ T cells in alopecia areata. RNA extraction and reverse transcription yielded cDNA as sequencing template. Produced via immunoSEQ multiplex PCR; TCRdb's table is partial and in-frame only. The table includes roughly 130,000 clones, roughly 54% detected once. V lost 5 bases and J lost 0, with 5 bases in between. The CDR3 is 13 amino acids. Germline assignment: CDR1 SQVTM and CDR2 ANQGSEA. The sample was CD4+ T cells sorted from blood, taken at week 0. J is TRBJ2-6 and V is TRBV29-1, with a tentative D call TRBD1 (5 bases). This TCR came from a human donor with alopecia areata. The CDR3 DNA is TGCAGCGTTACAGGCTCTGGGGCCAACGTCCTGACTTTC. Its protein is CSVTGSGANVLTF.